The clone carrying this TCR beta chain has more than one count but fewer than ten. This record belongs to a study of T cell changes during pregnancy in multiple sclerosis. Produced via immunoSEQ multiplex PCR; TCRdb's table is partial and in-frame only. The sample yields tens of thousands of clones, roughly 92% seen once. From germline, CDR1 is SEHNR and CDR2 FQNEAQ (reference sequence). This CDR3 is built from 13 residues. Trimming cost V 8 bases and J 0 bases, with 11 bases left between them. The material was peripheral blood, obtained in the third trimester of pregnancy. The TCR sequence derives from a female donor in good health, enrolled as a control in a pregnancy study. This rearrangement joins TRBV7-9 to TRBJ2-7; D unresolved. The CDR3 DNA follows: TGTGCCAGCTCTCTCCAGAACTCCTACGAGCAGTACTTC. As protein: CASSLQNSYEQYF. The complete variable domain, with remaining parts taken from reference TRBV7-9 and TRBJ2-7, reads DTGVSQNPRHKITKRGQNVTFRCDPISEHNRLYWYRQTLGQGPEFLTYFQNEAQLEKSRLLSDRFSAERPKGSFSTLEIQRTEQGDSAMYLCASSLQNSYEQYFGPGTRLTVT.